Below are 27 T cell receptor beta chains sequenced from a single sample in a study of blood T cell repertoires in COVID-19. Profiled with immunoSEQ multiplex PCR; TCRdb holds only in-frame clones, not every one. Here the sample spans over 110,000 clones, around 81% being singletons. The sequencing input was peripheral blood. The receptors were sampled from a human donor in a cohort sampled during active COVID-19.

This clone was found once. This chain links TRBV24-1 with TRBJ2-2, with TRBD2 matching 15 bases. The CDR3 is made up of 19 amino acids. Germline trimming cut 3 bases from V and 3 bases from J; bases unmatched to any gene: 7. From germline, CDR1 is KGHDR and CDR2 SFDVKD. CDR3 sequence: CATSDRTSGRAVDTGELFF. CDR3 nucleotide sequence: TGTGCCACCAGTGATCGGACTAGCGGGAGGGCCGTCGACACCGGGGAGCTGTTTTTT.

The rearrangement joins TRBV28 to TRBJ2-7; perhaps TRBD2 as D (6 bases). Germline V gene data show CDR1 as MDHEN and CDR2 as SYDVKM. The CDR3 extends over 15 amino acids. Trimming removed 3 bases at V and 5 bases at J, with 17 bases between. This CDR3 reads CASSFPGGNQNEQYF. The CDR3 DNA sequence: TGTGCCAGCAGTTTCCCCGGCGGGAATCAGAACGAGCAGTACTTC.

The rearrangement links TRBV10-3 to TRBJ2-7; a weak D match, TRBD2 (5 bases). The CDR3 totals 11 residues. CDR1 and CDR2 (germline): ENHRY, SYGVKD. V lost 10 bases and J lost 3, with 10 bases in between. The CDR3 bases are TGTGCCACTGGGAGAGACTACGAGCAGTACTTC. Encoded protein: CATGRDYEQYF.

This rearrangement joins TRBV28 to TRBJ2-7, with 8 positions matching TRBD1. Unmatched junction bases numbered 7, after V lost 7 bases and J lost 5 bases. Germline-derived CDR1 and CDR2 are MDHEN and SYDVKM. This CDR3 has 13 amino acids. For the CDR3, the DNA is TGTGCCAGCAACTCCAGGGGGCCCCACGAGCAGTACTTC. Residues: CASNSRGPHEQYF.

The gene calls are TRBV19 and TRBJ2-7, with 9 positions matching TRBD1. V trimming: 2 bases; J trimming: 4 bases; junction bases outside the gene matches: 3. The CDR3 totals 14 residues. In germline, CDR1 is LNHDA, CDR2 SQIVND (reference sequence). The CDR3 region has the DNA TGTGCCAGTAGTATATCGGGACAGGGTTACGAGCAGTACTTC. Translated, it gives CASSISGQGYEQYF.

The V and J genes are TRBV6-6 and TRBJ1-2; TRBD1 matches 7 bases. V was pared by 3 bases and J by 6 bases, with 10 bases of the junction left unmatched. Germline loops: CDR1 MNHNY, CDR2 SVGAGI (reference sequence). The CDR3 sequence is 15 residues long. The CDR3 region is CASSYSSGTVNGYTF. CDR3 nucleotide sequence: TGTGCCAGCAGTTATTCCTCCGGGACAGTGAATGGCTACACCTTC.

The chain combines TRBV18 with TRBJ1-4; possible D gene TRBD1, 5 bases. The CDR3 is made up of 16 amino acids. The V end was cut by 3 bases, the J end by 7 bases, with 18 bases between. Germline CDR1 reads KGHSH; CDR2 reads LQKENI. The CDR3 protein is CASSPIPGDRVEKLFF. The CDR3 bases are TGTGCCAGCTCACCCATTCCGGGGGACCGCGTTGAAAAACTGTTTTTT. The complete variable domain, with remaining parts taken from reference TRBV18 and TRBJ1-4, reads NAGVMQNPRHLVRRRGQEARLRCSPMKGHSHVYWYRQLPEEGLKFMVYLQKENIIDESGMPKERFSAEFPKEGPSILRIQQVVRGDSAAYFCASSPIPGDRVEKLFFGSGTQLSVL.

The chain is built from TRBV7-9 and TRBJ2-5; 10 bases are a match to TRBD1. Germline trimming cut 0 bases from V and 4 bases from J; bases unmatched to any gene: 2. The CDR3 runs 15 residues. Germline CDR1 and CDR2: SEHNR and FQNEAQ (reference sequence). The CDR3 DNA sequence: TGTGCCAGCAGCTTAGCCCGGACAGGGGGAGAGACCCAGTACTTC. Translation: CASSLARTGGETQYF.

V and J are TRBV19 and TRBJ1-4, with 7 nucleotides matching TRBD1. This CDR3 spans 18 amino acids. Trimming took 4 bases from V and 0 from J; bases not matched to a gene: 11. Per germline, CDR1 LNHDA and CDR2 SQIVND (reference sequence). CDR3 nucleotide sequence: TGTGCCAGTAGTACCCGGACAGGTGGGCCTGCAACTAATGAAAAACTGTTTTTT. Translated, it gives CASSTRTGGPATNEKLFF.

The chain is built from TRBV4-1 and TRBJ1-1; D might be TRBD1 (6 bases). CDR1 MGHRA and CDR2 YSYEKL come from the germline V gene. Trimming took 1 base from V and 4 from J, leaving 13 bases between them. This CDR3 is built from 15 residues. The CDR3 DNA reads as TGCGCCAGCAGCCAAGCAGGGGCCGCGGGCACTGAAGCTTTCTTT. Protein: CASSQAGAAGTEAFF.

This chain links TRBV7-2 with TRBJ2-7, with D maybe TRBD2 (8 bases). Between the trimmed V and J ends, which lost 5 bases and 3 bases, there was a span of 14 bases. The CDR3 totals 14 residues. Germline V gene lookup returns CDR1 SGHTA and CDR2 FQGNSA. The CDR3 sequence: CASSLSGDSYEQYF. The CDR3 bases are TGTGCCAGCAGCCTTAGCGGGGACAGCTACGAGCAGTACTTC.

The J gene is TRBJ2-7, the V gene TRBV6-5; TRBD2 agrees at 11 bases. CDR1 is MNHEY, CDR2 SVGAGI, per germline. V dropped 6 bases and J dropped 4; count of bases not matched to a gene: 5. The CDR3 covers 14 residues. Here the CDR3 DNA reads TGTGCCAGCAGACTAGCGGGAGAAGTATACGAGCAGTACTTC. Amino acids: CASRLAGEVYEQYF.

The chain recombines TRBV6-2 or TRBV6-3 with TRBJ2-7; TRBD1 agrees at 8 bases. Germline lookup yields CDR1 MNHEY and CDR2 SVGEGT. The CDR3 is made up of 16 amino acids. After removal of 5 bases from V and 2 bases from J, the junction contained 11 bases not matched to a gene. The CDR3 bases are TGTGCCAGCAGTCCAATTGGACAGGGAGTAGCCTACGAGCAGTACTTC. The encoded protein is CASSPIGQGVAYEQYF.

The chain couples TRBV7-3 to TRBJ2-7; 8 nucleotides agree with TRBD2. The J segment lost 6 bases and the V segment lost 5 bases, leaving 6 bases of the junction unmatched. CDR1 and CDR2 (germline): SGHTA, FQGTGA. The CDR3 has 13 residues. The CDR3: CASSPGLASEQYF. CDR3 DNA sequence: TGTGCCAGCAGCCCCGGACTAGCCTCCGAGCAGTACTTC.

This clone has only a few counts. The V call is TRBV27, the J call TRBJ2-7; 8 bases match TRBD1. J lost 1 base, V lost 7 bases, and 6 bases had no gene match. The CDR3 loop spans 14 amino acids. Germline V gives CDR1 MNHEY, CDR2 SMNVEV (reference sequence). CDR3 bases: TGTGCCAGCAAATACCGGGACAGGTCCTACGAGCAGTACTTC. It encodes CASKYRDRSYEQYF.

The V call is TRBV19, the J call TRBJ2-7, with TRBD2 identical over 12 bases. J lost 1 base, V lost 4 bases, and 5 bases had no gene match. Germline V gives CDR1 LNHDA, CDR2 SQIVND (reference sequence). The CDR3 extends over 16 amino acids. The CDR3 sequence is CASSTLLAGGSYEQYF. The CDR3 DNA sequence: TGTGCCAGTAGTACCTTACTAGCGGGAGGATCCTACGAGCAGTACTTC. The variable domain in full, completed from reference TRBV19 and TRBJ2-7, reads DGGITQSPKYLFRKEGQNVTLSCEQNLNHDAMYWYRQDPGQGLRLIYYSQIVNDFQKGDIAEGYSVSREKKESFPLTVTSAQKNPTAFYLCASSTLLAGGSYEQYFGPGTRLTVT.

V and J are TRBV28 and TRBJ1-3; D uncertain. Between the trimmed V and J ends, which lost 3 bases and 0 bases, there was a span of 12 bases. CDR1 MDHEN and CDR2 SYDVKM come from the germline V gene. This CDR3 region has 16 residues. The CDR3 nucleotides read TGTGCCAGCAGTTTGAACTCGCCGGGCTCTGGAAACACCATATATTTT. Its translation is CASSLNSPGSGNTIYF.

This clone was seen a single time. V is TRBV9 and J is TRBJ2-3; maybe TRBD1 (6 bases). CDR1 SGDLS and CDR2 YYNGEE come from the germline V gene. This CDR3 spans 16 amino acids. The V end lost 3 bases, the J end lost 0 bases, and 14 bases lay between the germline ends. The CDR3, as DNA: TGTGCCAGCAGCGCCGACGGGACATATAGCACAGATACGCAGTATTTT. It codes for CASSADGTYSTDTQYF.

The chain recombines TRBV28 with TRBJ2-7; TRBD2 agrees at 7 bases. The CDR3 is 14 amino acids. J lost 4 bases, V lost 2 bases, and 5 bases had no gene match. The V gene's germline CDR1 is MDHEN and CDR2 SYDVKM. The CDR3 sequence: CASSLGTNFYEQYF. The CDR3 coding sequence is TGTGCCAGCAGTTTAGGGACTAACTTTTACGAGCAGTACTTC.

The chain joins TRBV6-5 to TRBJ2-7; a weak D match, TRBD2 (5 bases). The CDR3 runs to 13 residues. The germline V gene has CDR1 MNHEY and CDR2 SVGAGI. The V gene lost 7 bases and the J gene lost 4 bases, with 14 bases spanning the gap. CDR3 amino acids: CASKTNGMYEQYF. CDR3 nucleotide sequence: TGTGCCAGCAAAACGAACGGGATGTACGAGCAGTACTTC.

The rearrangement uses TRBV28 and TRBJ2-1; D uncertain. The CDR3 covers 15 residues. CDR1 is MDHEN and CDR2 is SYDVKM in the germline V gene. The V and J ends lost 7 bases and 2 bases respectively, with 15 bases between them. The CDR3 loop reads CASTPDGWTYNEQFF. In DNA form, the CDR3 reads TGTGCCAGCACCCCAGACGGGTGGACCTACAATGAGCAGTTCTTC.

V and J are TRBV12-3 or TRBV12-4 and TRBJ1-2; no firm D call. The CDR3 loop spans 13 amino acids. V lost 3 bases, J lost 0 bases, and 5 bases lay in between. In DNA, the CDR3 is TGTGCCAGCAGTTTCGCAGCTAACTATGGCTACACCTTC. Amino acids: CASSFAANYGYTF.

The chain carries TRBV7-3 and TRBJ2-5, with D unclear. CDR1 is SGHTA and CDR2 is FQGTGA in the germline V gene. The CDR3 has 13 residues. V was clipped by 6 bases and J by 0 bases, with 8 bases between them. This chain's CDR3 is CASSLRYQETQYF. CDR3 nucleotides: TGTGCCAGCAGTCTAAGATACCAAGAGACCCAGTACTTC.

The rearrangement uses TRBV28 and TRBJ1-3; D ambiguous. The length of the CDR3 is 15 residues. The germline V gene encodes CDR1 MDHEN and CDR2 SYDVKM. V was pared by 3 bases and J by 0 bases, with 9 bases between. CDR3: CASSFRPLSGNTIYF. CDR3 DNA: TGTGCCAGCAGTTTCAGGCCTCTCTCTGGAAACACCATATATTTT.

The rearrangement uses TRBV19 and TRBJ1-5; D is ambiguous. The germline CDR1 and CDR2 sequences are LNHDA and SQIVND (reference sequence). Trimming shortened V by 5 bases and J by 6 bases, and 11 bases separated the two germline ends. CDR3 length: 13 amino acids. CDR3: CASSAGRGQPQHF. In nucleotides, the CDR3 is TGTGCCAGTAGTGCAGGTCGGGGTCAGCCCCAGCATTTT.

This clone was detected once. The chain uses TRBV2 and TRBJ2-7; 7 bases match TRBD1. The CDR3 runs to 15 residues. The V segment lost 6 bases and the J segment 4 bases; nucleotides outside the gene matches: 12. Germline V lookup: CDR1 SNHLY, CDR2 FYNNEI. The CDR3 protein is CASRGETGILYEQYF. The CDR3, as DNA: TGTGCCAGCAGGGGAGAGACAGGGATCCTATACGAGCAGTACTTC.

CDR3 nucleotide sequence: TGTGCCAGCTCACTGATGGGAACGGACAGATATACCATTGCAACTAATGAAAAACTGTTTTTT. As protein: CASSLMGTDRYTIATNEKLFF. The chain employs TRBV18 and TRBJ1-4; possible D gene TRBD1, 6 bases. The germline CDR1 and CDR2 sequences are KGHSH and LQKENI. CDR3 length: 21 residues. The ends were cut back, 4 bases at V and 0 bases at J, with 27 bases in the middle.